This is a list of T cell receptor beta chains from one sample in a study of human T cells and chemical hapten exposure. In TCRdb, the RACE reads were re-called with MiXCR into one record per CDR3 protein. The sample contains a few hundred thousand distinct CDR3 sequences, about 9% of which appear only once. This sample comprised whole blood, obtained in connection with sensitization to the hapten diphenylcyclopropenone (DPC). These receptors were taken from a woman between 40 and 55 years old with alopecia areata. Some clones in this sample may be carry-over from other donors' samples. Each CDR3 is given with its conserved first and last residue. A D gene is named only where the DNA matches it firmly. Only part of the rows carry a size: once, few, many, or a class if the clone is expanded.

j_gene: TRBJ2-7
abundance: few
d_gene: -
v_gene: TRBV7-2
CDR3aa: CASSTRVDEQYF
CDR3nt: TGTGCCAGCAGCACTCGGGTCGACGAGCAGTACTTC

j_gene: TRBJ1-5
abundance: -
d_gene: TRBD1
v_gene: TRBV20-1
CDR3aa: CSARNQGGPQHF
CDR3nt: TGCAGTGCTAGGAACCAGGGGGGCCCCCAGCATTTT

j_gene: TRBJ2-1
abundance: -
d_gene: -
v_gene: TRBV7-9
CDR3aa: CASSSPGLPYNEQFF
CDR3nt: TGTGCCAGCAGCTCCCCGGGACTCCCATACAATGAGCAGTTCTTC

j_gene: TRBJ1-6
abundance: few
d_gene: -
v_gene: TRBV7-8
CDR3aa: CASSLSPRSSYNSPLHF
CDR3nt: TGTGCCAGCAGCTTATCTCCGAGGAGCTCCTATAATTCACCCCTCCACTTT

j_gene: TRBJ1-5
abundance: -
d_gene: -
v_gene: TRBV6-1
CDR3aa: CASSGGGSQHF
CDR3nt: TGTGCCAGCAGTGGAGGCGGGTCCCAGCATTTT

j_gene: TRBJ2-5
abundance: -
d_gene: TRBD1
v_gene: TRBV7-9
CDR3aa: CASSFLPGQGRETQYF
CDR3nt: TGTGCCAGCAGCTTCCTCCCGGGACAGGGTCGGGAGACCCAGTACTTC

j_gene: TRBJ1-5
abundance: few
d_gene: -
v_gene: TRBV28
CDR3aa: CASTARRSGSDQPQHF
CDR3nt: TGTGCCAGCACGGCAAGGAGGTCGGGAAGCGATCAGCCCCAGCATTTT

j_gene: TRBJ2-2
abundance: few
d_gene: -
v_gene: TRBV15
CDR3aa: CATSAGPGGTGELFF
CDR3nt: TGTGCCACCAGCGCGGGGCCCGGGGGTACCGGGGAGCTGTTTTTT

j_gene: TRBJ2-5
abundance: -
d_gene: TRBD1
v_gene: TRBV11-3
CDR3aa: CASSPGSDRVGETQYF
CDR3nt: TGTGCCAGCAGCCCAGGCTCCGACAGGGTTGGAGAGACCCAGTACTTC

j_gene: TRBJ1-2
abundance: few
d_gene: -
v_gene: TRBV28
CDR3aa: CASSQQVNYGYTF
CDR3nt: TGTGCCAGCAGCCAACAAGTCAACTATGGCTACACCTTC

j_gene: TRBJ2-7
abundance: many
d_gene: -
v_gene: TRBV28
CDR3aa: CASSYPPLARATYEQYF
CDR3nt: TGTGCCAGCAGTTACCCCCCCCTAGCGCGTGCTACCTACGAGCAGTACTTC

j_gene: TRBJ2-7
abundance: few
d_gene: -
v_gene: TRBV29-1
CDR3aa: CSVEFGPSDEQYF
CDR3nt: TGCAGCGTTGAATTCGGGCCGTCAGACGAGCAGTACTTC

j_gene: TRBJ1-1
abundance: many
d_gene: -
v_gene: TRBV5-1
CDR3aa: CASSLASGKLEAFF
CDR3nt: TGCGCCAGCAGCTTAGCGTCGGGGAAACTTGAAGCTTTCTTT

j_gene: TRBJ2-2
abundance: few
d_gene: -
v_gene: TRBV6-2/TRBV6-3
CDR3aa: CASRLDGELFF
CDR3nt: TGTGCCAGCAGGCTCGACGGGGAGCTGTTTTTT

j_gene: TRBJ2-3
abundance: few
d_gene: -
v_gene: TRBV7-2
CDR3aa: CASRLSSFGTDTQYF
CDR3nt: TGTGCCAGCAGGCTATCCTCTTTTGGCACAGATACGCAGTATTTT

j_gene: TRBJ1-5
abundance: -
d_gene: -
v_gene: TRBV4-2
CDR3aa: CASSQGDGYSNQPQHF
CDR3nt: TGTGCCAGCAGCCAAGGGGACGGCTATAGCAATCAGCCCCAGCATTTT

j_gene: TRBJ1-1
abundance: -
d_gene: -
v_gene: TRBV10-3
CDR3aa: CAISGNWGADTEAFF
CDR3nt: TGTGCCATCAGTGGTAATTGGGGGGCCGACACTGAAGCTTTCTTT

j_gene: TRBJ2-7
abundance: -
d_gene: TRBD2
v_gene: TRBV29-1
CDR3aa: CSVSSSGVSYEQYF
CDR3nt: TGCAGCGTCTCCTCTAGCGGGGTTTCCTACGAGCAGTACTTC

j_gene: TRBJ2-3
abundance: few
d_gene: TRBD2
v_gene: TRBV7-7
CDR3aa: CASSLSSGATPDTQYF
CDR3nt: TGTGCTAGCAGCTTATCTAGCGGGGCGACCCCAGATACGCAGTATTTT

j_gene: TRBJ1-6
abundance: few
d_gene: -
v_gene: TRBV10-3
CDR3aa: CASRTPAGSSLHF
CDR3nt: TGTGCCAGCAGGACACCCGCGGGTTCGTCCCTCCACTTT

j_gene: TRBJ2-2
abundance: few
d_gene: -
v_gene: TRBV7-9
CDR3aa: CASLRWEVANTGELFF
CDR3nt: TGTGCCAGCCTAAGGTGGGAAGTTGCGAACACCGGGGAGCTGTTTTTT

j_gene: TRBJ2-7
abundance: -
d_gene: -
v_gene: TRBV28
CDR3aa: CASSFSAGREQYF
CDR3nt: TGTGCCAGCAGTTTCAGTGCTGGGCGCGAGCAGTACTTC